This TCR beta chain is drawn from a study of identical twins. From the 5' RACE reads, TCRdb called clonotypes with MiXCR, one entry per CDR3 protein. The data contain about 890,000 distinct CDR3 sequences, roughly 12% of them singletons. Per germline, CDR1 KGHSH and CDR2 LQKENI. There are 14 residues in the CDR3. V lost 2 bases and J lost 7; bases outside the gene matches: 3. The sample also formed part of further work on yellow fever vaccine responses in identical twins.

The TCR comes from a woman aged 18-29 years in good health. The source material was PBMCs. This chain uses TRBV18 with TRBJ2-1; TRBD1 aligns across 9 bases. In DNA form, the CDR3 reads TGTGCCAGCTCACCATGGGACAGGGATAATGAGCAGTTCTTC. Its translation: CASSPWDRDNEQFF. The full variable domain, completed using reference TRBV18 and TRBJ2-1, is NAGVMQNPRHLVRRRGQEARLRCSPMKGHSHVYWYRQLPEEGLKFMVYLQKENIIDESGMPKERFSAEFPKEGPSILRIQQVVRGDSAAYFCASSPWDRDNEQFFGPGTRLTVL.